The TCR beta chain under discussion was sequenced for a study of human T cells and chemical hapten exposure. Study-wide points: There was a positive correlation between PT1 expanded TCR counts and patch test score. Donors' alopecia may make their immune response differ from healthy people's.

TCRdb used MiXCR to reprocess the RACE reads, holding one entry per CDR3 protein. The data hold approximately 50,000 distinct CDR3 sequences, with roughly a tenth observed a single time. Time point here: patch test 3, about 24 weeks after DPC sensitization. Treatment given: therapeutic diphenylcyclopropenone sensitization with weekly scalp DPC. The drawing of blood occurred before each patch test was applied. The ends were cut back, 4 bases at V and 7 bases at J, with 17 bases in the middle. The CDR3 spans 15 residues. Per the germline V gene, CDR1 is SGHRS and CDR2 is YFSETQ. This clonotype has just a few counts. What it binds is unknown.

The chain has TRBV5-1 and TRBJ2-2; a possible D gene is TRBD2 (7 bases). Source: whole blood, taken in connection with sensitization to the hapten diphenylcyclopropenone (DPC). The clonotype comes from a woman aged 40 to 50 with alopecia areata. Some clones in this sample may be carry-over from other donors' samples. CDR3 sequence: CASSRSGGQIGELFF. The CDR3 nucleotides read TGCGCCAGCAGCCGCTCCGGGGGGCAGATCGGGGAGCTGTTTTTT.